This TCR beta chain was identified in a study of spatial heterogeneity in lung cancer. On the study more broadly: Just over 70 TRACERx patients with early, untreated non-small cell lung cancer donated samples. Sequencing consistently turned up more beta-chain sequences than alpha-chain sequences. The mean occurrence of each unique TCR and UMI combination in raw reads exceeded eight.

This CDR3 spans 13 amino acids. Trimming pared 2 bases from V and 7 bases from J, leaving 11 bases between. Germline V lookup: CDR1 MNHEY, CDR2 SVGEGT. The sample's time point: blood taken at disease recurrence. Whole RNA from tumor, nontumor lung or frozen PBMC was sequenced unsorted. Every TCR cDNA molecule carried a tag that served as a unique molecular identifier. TCRdb independently ran MiXCR on the 5' RACE reads; one entry per CDR3 protein. The sample lists nearly 10,000 distinct CDR3 sequences, over 3% occurring once. This clonotype showed up many times. Within a library made for alpha chains, this beta chain is off target, and its count is uninformative.

This chain links TRBV6-2 or TRBV6-3 with TRBJ1-2; no clear D gene. The sequence came from a female donor with early-stage non-small cell lung cancer. Here the sequenced sample was PBMCs, taken at recurrence. In DNA form, the CDR3 reads TGTGCCAGCAGTTACGGCAGTTTTTTTGGCTACACCTTC. Residues: CASSYGSFFGYTF.